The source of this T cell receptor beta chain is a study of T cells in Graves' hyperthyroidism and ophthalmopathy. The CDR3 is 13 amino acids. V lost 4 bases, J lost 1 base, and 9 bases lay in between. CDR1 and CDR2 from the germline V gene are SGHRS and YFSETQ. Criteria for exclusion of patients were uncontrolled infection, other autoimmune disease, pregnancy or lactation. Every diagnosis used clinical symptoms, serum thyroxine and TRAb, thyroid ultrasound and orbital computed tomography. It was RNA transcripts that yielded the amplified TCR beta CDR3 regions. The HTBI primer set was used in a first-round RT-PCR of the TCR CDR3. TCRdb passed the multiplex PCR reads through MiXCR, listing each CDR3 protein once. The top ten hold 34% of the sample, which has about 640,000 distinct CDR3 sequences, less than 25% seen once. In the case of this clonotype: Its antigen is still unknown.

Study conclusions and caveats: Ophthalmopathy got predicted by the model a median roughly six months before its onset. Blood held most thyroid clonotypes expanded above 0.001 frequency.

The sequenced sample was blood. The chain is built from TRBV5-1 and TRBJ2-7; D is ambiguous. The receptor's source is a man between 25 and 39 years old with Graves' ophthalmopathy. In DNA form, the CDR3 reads TGCGCCAGCAGCCCCTCCTGGTCCTACGAGCAGTACTTC. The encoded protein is CASSPSWSYEQYF.